Listed below are T cell receptor beta chains from one sample, sequenced in a study of control samples from healthy donors and cancer patients. This table comes from immunoSEQ multiplex PCR, and its TCRdb copy is limited to in-frame clones, with some not included. The table shows roughly 120,000 clones, with around nine tenths occurring only once. Sample: blood. These receptors all stem from a woman aged 70-85 years in good health. Each CDR3 is given with its conserved first and last residue. Fields, in order: D gene, J gene, clone size, V gene, CDR3 DNA, CDR3 protein. D genes are given only for firm matches. Part of the rows lack a size; the others show once, few, many or a class for expanded clones.

D gene: NA
J gene: TRBJ1-3
clone size: NA
V gene: TRBV7-2
CDR3 DNA: TGTGCCAGCAGCCCTGGCGAGGGGTTGTCACCGACCATATATTTT
CDR3 protein: CASSPGEGLSPTIYF

D gene: NA
J gene: TRBJ2-7
clone size: once
V gene: TRBV10-2
CDR3 DNA: TGCGCCAGCAGTGAAGGACAGACCTACGAGCAGTACTTC
CDR3 protein: CASSEGQTYEQYF

D gene: TRBD1
J gene: TRBJ2-1
clone size: NA
V gene: TRBV2
CDR3 DNA: TGTGCCAGCAGTGAAGCGTGGGCAGGGGGTAATGAGCAGTTCTTC
CDR3 protein: CASSEAWAGGNEQFF

D gene: NA
J gene: TRBJ2-1
clone size: NA
V gene: TRBV4-1
CDR3 DNA: TGCGCCAGCAGCCAAGATCCAGTCTACAATGAGCAGTTCTTC
CDR3 protein: CASSQDPVYNEQFF

D gene: NA
J gene: TRBJ2-2
clone size: NA
V gene: TRBV19
CDR3 DNA: TGTGCCAGAAAGTACGACAGATTAGACACCGGGGAGCTGTTTTTT
CDR3 protein: CARKYDRLDTGELFF

D gene: TRBD1
J gene: TRBJ2-2
clone size: NA
V gene: TRBV7-9
CDR3 DNA: TGTGCCAGCAGCTCGGACAGGATTCCGAACACCGGGGAGCTGTTTTTT
CDR3 protein: CASSSDRIPNTGELFF

D gene: NA
J gene: TRBJ1-5
clone size: NA
V gene: TRBV2
CDR3 DNA: TGTGCCAGCAGGATACAGAGGGATAGCAATCAGCCCCAGCATTTT
CDR3 protein: CASRIQRDSNQPQHF

D gene: TRBD2
J gene: TRBJ2-1
clone size: NA
V gene: TRBV5-1
CDR3 DNA: TGCGCCAGCTCGCGGACTAGCGGGGGCCTCTACAATGAGCAGTTCTTC
CDR3 protein: CASSRTSGGLYNEQFF

D gene: NA
J gene: TRBJ1-2
clone size: NA
V gene: TRBV18
CDR3 DNA: TGTGCCAGCTCACCTGTTAGAACCTCTAACTATGGCTACACCTTC
CDR3 protein: CASSPVRTSNYGYTF

D gene: NA
J gene: TRBJ1-1
clone size: NA
V gene: TRBV4-3
CDR3 DNA: TGCGCCAGCAGCCGTCAGCTCGCCAGGGAGAGTGAGGCTTTCTTT
CDR3 protein: CASSRQLARESEAFF

D gene: NA
J gene: TRBJ2-7
clone size: NA
V gene: TRBV11-2
CDR3 DNA: TGTGCCAGCAGGCCTACTCAGGGTCTCTACGAGCAGTACTTC
CDR3 protein: CASRPTQGLYEQYF

D gene: NA
J gene: TRBJ1-6
clone size: NA
V gene: TRBV11-2
CDR3 DNA: TGTGCCAGCAGCTTCGGACTGGGAACACCCCTCCACTTT
CDR3 protein: CASSFGLGTPLHF

D gene: TRBD1
J gene: TRBJ1-2
clone size: NA
V gene: TRBV6-5
CDR3 DNA: TGTGCCAGCAGTTACTCCCCCTCAGACAGGGTTGAGGGCTACACCTTC
CDR3 protein: CASSYSPSDRVEGYTF

D gene: NA
J gene: TRBJ2-1
clone size: NA
V gene: TRBV5-1
CDR3 DNA: TGCGCCAGCAGCTTGGAGCCTTCGTCTGAGCAGTTCTTC
CDR3 protein: CASSLEPSSEQFF

D gene: NA
J gene: TRBJ1-2
clone size: NA
V gene: TRBV3-1/TRBV3-2
CDR3 DNA: TGTGCCAGCAGCCAAGTTTCCCTGGAAGGCTACACCTTC
CDR3 protein: CASSQVSLEGYTF

D gene: NA
J gene: TRBJ2-3
clone size: NA
V gene: TRBV5-1
CDR3 DNA: TGCGCCAGCAGATACGAGGGTGGGACAGATACGCAGTATTTT
CDR3 protein: CASRYEGGTDTQYF

D gene: NA
J gene: TRBJ1-2
clone size: NA
V gene: TRBV7-8
CDR3 DNA: TGTGCCAGCAGCTTAGGCCTAGGGCACAACTATGGCTACACCTTC
CDR3 protein: CASSLGLGHNYGYTF

D gene: NA
J gene: TRBJ2-5
clone size: NA
V gene: TRBV12-3/TRBV12-4
CDR3 DNA: TGTGCCAGCAGTTTATACGGGGAGACCCAGTACTTC
CDR3 protein: CASSLYGETQYF

D gene: NA
J gene: TRBJ1-6
clone size: NA
V gene: TRBV2
CDR3 DNA: TGTGCCAGCAGTGAATTCGTGGCAGGCAGTGCATCACCCCTCCACTTT
CDR3 protein: CASSEFVAGSASPLHF

D gene: TRBD2
J gene: TRBJ2-2
clone size: NA
V gene: TRBV4-1
CDR3 DNA: TGCGCCAGCAGCCAAAGGGATTATGCGGGGGTTAACACCGGGGAGCTGTTTTTT
CDR3 protein: CASSQRDYAGVNTGELFF

D gene: TRBD1
J gene: TRBJ2-1
clone size: NA
V gene: TRBV5-1
CDR3 DNA: TGCGCCAGCAGCGGCGGACAGGGGATCTACAATGAGCAGTTCTTC
CDR3 protein: CASSGGQGIYNEQFF

D gene: NA
J gene: TRBJ1-1
clone size: NA
V gene: TRBV7-9
CDR3 DNA: TGTGCCAGCAGCTTAGGTCAGGCTTGGTCGTCTGAAGCTTTCTTT
CDR3 protein: CASSLGQAWSSEAFF

D gene: NA
J gene: TRBJ1-2
clone size: NA
V gene: TRBV7-2
CDR3 DNA: TGTGCCAGCAGCTTAGATCTGGCAGGGGACTATGGCTACACCTTC
CDR3 protein: CASSLDLAGDYGYTF

D gene: TRBD1
J gene: TRBJ1-1
clone size: once
V gene: TRBV6-4
CDR3 DNA: TGTGCCAGCAGCCCGACAGGGACCTTGCCCACTGAAGCTTTCTTT
CDR3 protein: CASSPTGTLPTEAFF

D gene: TRBD2
J gene: TRBJ2-2
clone size: NA
V gene: TRBV4-1
CDR3 DNA: TGCGCCAGCAGCCAGCGGGGGGCGCCCACCGGGGAGCTGTTTTTT
CDR3 protein: CASSQRGAPTGELFF

D gene: NA
J gene: TRBJ2-7
clone size: NA
V gene: TRBV9
CDR3 DNA: TGTGCCAGCAGCGTAGGTCAGGGGTCCGAGCAGTACTTC
CDR3 protein: CASSVGQGSEQYF

D gene: TRBD2
J gene: TRBJ2-1
clone size: few
V gene: TRBV29-1
CDR3 DNA: TGCAGCGTTTCCCGGGGGGTTCCTGGGGATGAGCAGTTCTTC
CDR3 protein: CSVSRGVPGDEQFF

D gene: NA
J gene: TRBJ1-6
clone size: NA
V gene: TRBV27
CDR3 DNA: TGTGCCAGCAGTTATAGCGGGTATAATTCACCCCTCCACTTT
CDR3 protein: CASSYSGYNSPLHF

D gene: NA
J gene: TRBJ2-1
clone size: NA
V gene: TRBV9
CDR3 DNA: TGTGCCAGCAGCGTATTCCAAGGGGACGGCTACAATGAGCAGTTCTTC
CDR3 protein: CASSVFQGDGYNEQFF

D gene: TRBD1
J gene: TRBJ1-4
clone size: NA
V gene: TRBV4-1
CDR3 DNA: TGCGCCAGCAGCGCCCGGGACAGGGGGCGAGACGAAAAACTGTTTTTT
CDR3 protein: CASSARDRGRDEKLFF

D gene: NA
J gene: TRBJ2-1
clone size: once
V gene: TRBV7-9
CDR3 DNA: TGTGCCAGCAGCTTAGTACTAGGTTACAATGAGCAGTTCTTC
CDR3 protein: CASSLVLGYNEQFF

D gene: NA
J gene: TRBJ2-1
clone size: NA
V gene: TRBV5-1
CDR3 DNA: TGCGCCAGCAGCTTGGAGCCTAGCAGCTCCTACAATGAGCAGTTCTTC
CDR3 protein: CASSLEPSSSYNEQFF